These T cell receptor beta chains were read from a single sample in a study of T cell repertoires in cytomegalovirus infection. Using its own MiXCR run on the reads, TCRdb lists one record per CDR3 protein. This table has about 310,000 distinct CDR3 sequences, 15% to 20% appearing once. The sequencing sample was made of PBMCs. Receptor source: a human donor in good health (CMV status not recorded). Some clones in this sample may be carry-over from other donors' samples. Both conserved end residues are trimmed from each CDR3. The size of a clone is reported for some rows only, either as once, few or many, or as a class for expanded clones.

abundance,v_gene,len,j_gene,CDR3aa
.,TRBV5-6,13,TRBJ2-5,ASRGVGAGQETQY
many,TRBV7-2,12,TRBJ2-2,ASSLVLGPGELF
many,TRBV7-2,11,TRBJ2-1,ASSLPTYNEQF
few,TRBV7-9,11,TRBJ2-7,ASSLDRAGEQY
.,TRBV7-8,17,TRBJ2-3,ASSPLTSGGAHSTDTQY
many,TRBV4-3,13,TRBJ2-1,ASSLFGGTYNEQF
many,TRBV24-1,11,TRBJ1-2,ATSDPSVYGYT
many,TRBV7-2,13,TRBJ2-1,ASRQGGSPYNEQF
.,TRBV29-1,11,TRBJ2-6,SGRSEGANVLT
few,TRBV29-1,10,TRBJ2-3,SVSTDLDTQY
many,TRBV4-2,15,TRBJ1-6,ASSHYTPGQGNSPLH
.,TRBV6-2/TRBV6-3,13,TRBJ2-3,ASSYGPTSTDMQY
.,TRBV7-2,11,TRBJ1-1,ASSLVGGGEAF
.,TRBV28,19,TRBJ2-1,ASSLSSVVPRRAGGYNEQF
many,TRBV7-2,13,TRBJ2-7,ASSSWDRPADEQY
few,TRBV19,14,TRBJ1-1,ASRFDGDRSNTEAF
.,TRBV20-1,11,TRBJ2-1,SARGGMGNEQF
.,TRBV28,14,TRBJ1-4,ASSLARAGLVEKLF